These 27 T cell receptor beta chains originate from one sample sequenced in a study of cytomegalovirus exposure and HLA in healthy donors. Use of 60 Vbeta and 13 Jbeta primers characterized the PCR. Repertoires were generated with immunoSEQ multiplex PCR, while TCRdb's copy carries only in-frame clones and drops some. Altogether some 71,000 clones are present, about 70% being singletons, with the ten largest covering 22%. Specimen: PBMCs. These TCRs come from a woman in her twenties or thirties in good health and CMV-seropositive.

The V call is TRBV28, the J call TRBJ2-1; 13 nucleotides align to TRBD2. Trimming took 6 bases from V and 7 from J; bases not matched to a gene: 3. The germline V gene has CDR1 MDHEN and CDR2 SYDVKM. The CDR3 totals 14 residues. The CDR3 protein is CASSWGLAGNEQFF. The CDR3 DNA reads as TGTGCCAGCAGCTGGGGACTAGCGGGAAATGAGCAGTTCTTC. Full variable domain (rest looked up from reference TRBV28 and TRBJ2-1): DVKVTQSSRYLVKRTGEKVFLECVQDMDHENMFWYRQDPGLGLRLIYFSYDVKMKEKGDIPEGYSVSREKKERFSLILESASTNQTSMYLCASSWGLAGNEQFFGPGTRLTVL.

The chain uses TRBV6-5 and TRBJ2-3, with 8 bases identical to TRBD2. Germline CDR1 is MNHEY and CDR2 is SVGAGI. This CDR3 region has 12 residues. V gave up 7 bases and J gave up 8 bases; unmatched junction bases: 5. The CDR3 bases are TGTGCCAGCATTTCCGGGGGGGGTACGCAGTATTTT. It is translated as CASISGGGTQYF.

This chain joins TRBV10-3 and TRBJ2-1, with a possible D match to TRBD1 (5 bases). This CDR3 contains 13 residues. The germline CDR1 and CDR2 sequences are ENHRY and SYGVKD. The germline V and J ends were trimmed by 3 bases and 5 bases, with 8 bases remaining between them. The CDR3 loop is CAISDKGNNEQFF. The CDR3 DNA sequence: TGTGCCATCAGTGATAAGGGGAACAATGAGCAGTTCTTC.

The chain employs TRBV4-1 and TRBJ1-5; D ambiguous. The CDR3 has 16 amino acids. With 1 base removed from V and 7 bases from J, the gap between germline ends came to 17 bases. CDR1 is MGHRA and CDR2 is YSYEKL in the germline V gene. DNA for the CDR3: TGCGCCAGCAGCCAAGGAAACAGAGATAGGAGGCAGCCCCAGCATTTT. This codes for CASSQGNRDRRQPQHF.

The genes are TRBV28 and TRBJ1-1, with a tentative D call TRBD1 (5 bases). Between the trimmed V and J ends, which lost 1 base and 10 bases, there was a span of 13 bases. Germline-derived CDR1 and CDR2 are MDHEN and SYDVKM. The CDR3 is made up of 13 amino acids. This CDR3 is CASSLSGGAGAFF. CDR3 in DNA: TGTGCCAGCAGTTTATCGGGAGGGGCCGGAGCTTTCTTT. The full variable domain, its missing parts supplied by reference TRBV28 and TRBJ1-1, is DVKVTQSSRYLVKRTGEKVFLECVQDMDHENMFWYRQDPGLGLRLIYFSYDVKMKEKGDIPEGYSVSREKKERFSLILESASTNQTSMYLCASSLSGGAGAFFGQGTRLTVV.

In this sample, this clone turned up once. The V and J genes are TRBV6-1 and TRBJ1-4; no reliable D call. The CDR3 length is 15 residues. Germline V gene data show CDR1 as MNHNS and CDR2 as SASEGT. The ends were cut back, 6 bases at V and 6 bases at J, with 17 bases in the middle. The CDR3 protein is CASRLSPIGDEKLFF. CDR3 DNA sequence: TGTGCCAGCAGGTTATCCCCGATAGGAGATGAAAAACTGTTTTTT.

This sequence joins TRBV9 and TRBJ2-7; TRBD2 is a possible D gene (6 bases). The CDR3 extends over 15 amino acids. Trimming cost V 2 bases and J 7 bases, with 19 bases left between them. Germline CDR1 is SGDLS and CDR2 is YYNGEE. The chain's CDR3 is CASSVSTGVVEEQYF. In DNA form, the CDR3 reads TGTGCCAGCAGCGTTTCTACGGGAGTGGTGGAGGAGCAGTACTTC.

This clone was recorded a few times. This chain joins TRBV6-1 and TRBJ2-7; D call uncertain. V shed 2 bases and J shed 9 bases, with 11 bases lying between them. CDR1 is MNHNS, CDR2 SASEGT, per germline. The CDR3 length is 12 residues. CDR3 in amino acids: CASSEPESPQYF. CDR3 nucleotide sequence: TGTGCCAGCAGTGAACCGGAGAGTCCGCAGTACTTC.

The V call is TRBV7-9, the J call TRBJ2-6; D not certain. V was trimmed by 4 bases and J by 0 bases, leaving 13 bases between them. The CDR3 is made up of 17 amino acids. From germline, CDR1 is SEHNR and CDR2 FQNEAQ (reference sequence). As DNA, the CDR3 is TGTGCCAGCAGCTCCACTTTACTGCTCTCTGGGGCCAACGTCCTGACTTTC. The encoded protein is CASSSTLLLSGANVLTF.

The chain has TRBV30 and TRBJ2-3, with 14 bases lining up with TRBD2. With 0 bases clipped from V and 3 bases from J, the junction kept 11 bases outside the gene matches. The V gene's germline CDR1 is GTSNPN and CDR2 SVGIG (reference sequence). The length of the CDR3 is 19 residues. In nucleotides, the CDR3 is TGTGCCTGGAGTGTGGGACTAGCGGGAGTAGGGCTGAGGACAGATACGCAGTATTTT. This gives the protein CAWSVGLAGVGLRTDTQYF.

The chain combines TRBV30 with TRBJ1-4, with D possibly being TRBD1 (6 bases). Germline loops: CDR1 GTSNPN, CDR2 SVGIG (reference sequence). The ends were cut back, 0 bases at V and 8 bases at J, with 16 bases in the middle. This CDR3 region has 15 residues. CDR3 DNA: TGTGCCTGGAGTGTTGGTGGGGGGGCGTTGGAAAAACTGTTTTTT. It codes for CAWSVGGGALEKLFF.

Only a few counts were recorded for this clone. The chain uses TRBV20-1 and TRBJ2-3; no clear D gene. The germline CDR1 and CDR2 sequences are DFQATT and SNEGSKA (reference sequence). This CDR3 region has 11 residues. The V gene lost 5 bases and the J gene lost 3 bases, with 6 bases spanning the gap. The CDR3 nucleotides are TGCAGTGCTCTCCGGACAGATACGCAGTATTTT. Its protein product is CSALRTDTQYF.

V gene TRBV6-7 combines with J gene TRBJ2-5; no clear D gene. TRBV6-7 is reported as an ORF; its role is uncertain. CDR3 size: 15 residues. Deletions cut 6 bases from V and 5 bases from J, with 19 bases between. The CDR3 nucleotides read TGTGCCAGCAGCTACACAGAGAAGGCTCGTGAGACCCAGTACTTC. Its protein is CASSYTEKARETQYF.

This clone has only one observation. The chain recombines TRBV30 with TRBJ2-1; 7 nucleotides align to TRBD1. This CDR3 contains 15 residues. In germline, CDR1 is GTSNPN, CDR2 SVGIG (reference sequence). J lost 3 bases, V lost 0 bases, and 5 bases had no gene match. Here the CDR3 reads CAWSVGTAYYNEQFF. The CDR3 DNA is TGTGCCTGGAGTGTTGGGACAGCCTACTACAATGAGCAGTTCTTC. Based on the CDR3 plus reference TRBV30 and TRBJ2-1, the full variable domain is SQTIHQWPATLVQPVGSPLSLECTVEGTSNPNLYWYRQAAGRGLQLLFYSVGIGQISSEVPQNLSASRPQDRQFILSSKKLLLSDSGFYLCAWSVGTAYYNEQFFGPGTRLTVL.

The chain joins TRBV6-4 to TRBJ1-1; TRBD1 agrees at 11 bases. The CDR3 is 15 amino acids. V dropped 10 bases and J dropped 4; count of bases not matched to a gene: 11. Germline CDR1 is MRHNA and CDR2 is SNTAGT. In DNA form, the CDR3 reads TGTGCCATCGCCGGACAGGGGGCGAGGGGCACTGAAGCTTTCTTT. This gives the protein CAIAGQGARGTEAFF.

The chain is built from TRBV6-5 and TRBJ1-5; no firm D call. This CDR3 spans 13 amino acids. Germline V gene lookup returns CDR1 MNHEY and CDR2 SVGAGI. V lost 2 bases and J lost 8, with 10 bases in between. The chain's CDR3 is CASSYGPREPQHF. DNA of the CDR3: TGTGCCAGCAGTTACGGCCCGAGGGAGCCCCAGCATTTT.

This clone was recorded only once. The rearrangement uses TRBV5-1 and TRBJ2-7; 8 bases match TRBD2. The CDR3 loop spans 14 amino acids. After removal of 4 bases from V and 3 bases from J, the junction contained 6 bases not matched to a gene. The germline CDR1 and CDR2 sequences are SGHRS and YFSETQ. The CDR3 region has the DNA TGCGCCAGCAGCCGGGAGGGGGGATTCTACGAGCAGTACTTC. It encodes CASSREGGFYEQYF.

The CDR3 here is CAIRTGGQHGYTF. DNA for the CDR3: TGTGCCATCAGAACAGGGGGGCAACATGGCTACACCTTC. V gene TRBV10-3 combines with J gene TRBJ1-2; 8 bases match TRBD1. Looked up from germline, CDR1 is ENHRY and CDR2 is SYGVKD. This CDR3 has 13 residues. V lost 6 bases, J lost 6 bases, and 6 bases stayed unmatched.

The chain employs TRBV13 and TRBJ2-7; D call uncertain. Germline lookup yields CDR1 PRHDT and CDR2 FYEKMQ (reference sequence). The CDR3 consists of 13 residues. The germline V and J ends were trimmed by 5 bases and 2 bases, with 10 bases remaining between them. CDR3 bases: TGTGCCAGCAGCAGAACGGTAGCCTACGAGCAGTACTTC. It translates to CASSRTVAYEQYF.

CDR3 coding DNA: TGTGCCACAGGACAGGGGGCGGGTCAGCCCCAGCATTTT. Its translation: CATGQGAGQPQHF. The chain recombines TRBV7-9 with TRBJ1-5; 11 bases are a match to TRBD1. V shed 10 bases and J 6 bases; nucleotides not matched to a gene: 5. This CDR3 comprises 13 residues. CDR1 and CDR2 (germline): SEHNR, FQNEAQ (reference sequence).

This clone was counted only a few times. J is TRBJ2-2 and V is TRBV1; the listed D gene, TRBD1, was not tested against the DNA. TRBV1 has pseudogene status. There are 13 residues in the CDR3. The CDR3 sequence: CTSNGARSGELFF. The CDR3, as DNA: TGCACCAGCAATGGGGCCCGTTCGGGGGAGCTGTTTTTT.

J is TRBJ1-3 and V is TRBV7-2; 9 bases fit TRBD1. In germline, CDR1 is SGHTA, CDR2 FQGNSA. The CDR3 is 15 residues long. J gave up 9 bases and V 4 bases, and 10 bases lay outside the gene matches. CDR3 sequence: CASSSRPGQGPTIYF. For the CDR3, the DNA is TGTGCCAGCAGCTCGCGTCCGGGACAGGGCCCCACCATATATTTT.

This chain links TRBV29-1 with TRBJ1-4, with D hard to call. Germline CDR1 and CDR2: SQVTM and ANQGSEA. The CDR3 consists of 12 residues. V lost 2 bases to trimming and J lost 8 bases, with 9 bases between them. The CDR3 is CSVENSLEKLFF. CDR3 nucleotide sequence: TGCAGCGTTGAAAACAGTTTGGAAAAACTGTTTTTT.

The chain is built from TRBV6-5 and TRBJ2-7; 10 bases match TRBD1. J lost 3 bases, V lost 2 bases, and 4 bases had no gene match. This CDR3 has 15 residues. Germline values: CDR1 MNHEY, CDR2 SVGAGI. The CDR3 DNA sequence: TGTGCCAGCAGTTACCGGGACAGGGGAAACTACGAGCAGTACTTC. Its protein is CASSYRDRGNYEQYF.

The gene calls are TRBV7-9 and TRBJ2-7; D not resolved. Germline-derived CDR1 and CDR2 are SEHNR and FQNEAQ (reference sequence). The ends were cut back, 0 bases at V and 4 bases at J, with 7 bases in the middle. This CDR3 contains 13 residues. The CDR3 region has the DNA TGTGCCAGCAGCTTAGCAGAAGCTTACGAGCAGTACTTC. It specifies CASSLAEAYEQYF.

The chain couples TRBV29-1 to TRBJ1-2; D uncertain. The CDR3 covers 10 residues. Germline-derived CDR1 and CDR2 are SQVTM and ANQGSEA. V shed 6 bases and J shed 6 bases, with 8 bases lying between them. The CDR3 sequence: CSVLLNGYTF. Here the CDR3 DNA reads TGCAGCGTCCTCTTAAATGGCTACACCTTC.

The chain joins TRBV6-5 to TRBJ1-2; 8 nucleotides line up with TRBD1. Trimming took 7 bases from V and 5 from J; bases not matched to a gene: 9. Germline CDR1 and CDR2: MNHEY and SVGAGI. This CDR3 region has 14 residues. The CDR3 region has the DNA TGTGCCAGCACCGGCGGACAGGGTCCATATGGCTACACCTTC. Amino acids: CASTGGQGPYGYTF.